This TCR beta chain was recorded in a study of identical twins. Study-wide results and caveats: With beta out-of-frame sequences, excess sharing by twins was weaker. Partly confounded zero-insertion analyses could result from invariant MAIT and iNKT cells. Cross-sectional statistics underpinned the conclusions; the same donors were not followed.

Unique molecular identifiers were present on the cDNA, and a universal primer site came from template switching. From the 5' RACE reads, TCRdb called clonotypes with MiXCR, one entry per CDR3 protein. The table includes 350,000 to 400,000 distinct CDR3 sequences, roughly 9% detected once. This clonotype has a count of ten or more. Its cognate antigen is unknown. Sequencing input: naive T cells sorted from blood. This receptor was taken from a woman between 50 and 59 years old in good health.

The CDR3 loop is CSARGMTDREQYF. The CDR3 region has the DNA TGCAGTGCTAGAGGAATGACCGATCGGGAGCAGTACTTC. V gene TRBV20-1 combines with J gene TRBJ2-7, with no clear D. Trimming stripped 1 base from V and 7 bases from J, with 14 bases between. There are 13 residues in the CDR3. Germline V lookup: CDR1 DFQATT, CDR2 SNEGSKA (reference sequence).